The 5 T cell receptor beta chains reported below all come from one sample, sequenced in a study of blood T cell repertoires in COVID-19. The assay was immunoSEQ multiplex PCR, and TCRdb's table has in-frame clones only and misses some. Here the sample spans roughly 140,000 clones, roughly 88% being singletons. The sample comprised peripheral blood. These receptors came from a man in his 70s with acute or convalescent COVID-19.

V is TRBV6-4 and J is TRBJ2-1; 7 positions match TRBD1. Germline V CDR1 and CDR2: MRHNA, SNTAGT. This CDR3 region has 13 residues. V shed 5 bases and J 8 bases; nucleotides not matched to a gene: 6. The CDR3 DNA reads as TGTGCCAGCAGTAGAGGACAGGAAGATGAGCAGTTCTTC. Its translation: CASSRGQEDEQFF.

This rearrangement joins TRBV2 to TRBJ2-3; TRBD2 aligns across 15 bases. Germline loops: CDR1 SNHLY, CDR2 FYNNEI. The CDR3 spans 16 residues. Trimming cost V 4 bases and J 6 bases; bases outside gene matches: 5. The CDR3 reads CASSGGLAGGWDTQYF. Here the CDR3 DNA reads TGTGCCAGCAGTGGTGGACTAGCGGGGGGGTGGGATACGCAGTATTTT.

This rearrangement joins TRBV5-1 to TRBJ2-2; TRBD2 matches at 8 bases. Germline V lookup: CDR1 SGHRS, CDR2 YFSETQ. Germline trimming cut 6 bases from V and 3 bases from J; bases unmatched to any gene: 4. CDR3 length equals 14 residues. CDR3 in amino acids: CASNGGLDTGELFF. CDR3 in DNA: TGCGCCAGCAACGGGGGACTAGACACCGGGGAGCTGTTTTTT. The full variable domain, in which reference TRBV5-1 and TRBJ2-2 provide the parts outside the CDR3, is KAGVTQTPRYLIKTRGQQVTLSCSPISGHRSVSWYQQTPGQGLQFLFEYFSETQRNKGNFPGRFSGRQFSNSRSEMNVSTLELGDSALYLCASNGGLDTGELFFGEGSRLTVL.

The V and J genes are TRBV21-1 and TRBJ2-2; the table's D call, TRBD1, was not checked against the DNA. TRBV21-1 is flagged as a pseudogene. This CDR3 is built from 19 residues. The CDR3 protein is CASSKDWADVLSNTGELFF. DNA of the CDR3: TGTGCCAGCAGCAAAGATTGGGCAGACGTCCTATCGAACACCGGGGAGCTGTTTTTT.

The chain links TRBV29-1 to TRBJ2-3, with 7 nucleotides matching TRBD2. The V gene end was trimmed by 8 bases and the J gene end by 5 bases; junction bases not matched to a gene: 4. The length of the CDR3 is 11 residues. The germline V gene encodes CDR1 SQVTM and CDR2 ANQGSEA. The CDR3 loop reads CSYGRKDTQYF. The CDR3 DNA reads TGCAGCTACGGGAGGAAAGATACGCAGTATTTT.